The clone carrying this T cell receptor (beta chain) has a single count. A multiplex PCR was run with 60 Vbeta primers and 13 Jbeta primers. Clones were sequenced by immunoSEQ multiplex PCR, and TCRdb holds only the in-frame ones, with some missing. The data contain around 170,000 clones, about 79% of them singletons. The data were obtained in a study of cytomegalovirus exposure and HLA in healthy donors. Trimming cost V 4 bases and J 3 bases, with 13 bases left between them. The CDR3 consists of 14 residues. Germline CDR1 is MNHNS and CDR2 is SASEGT. The receptor was isolated from a man younger than 35 in good health and CMV-seronegative. The chain employs TRBV6-1 and TRBJ2-7; D is unclear. Sequenced: PBMCs. The CDR3 sequence is CASSGDPHSYEQYF. The CDR3 coding sequence is TGTGCCAGCAGTGGCGATCCACACAGCTACGAGCAGTACTTC.